Listed below are T cell receptor beta chains from one sample, sequenced in a study of healthy donors' naive CD4 and CD8 T cells. MiXCR, applied by TCRdb to the reads, yields one record per CDR3 protein. The sample holds approximately 180,000 distinct CDR3 sequences, around 80% seen once. Specimen: naive CD4+ and CD8+ T cells sorted from blood, pooled from several donors. The receptors shown here come from a pool of human donors in good health; the sample pools cells from several healthy donors. The CDR3 runs from the conserved cysteine through the conserved F or W. The D gene is left open where the match is weak. Rows may omit the clone size; those that give it use once, few, many or a size class.

D gene,clone size,J gene,V gene,CDR3 DNA,CDR3 protein
TRBD2,few,TRBJ2-3,TRBV18,TGTGCCAGCGCTAGGGCAGCGGGGGACCATTGGGATACGCAGTATTTT,CASARAAGDHWDTQYF
TRBD2,NA,TRBJ2-1,TRBV29-1,TGCAGCGTTGACTCTTTGGCGGGAGAGCTGGGGAATGAGCAGTTCTTC,CSVDSLAGELGNEQFF
NA,NA,TRBJ2-7,TRBV6-5,TGTGCCAGCAGGGGGATGGCGACATCGTTCTCCTACGAGCAGTACTTC,CASRGMATSFSYEQYF
NA,NA,TRBJ2-2,TRBV6-5,TGTGCCAGCAGCCGCACCGTAAACACCGGGGAGCTGTTTTTT,CASSRTVNTGELFF
NA,NA,TRBJ2-7,TRBV5-6,TGTGCCAGCAGCGAAGTGACCTACGAGCAGTACTTC,CASSEVTYEQYF
TRBD2,few,TRBJ2-5,TRBV18,TGTGCCAGCGCCCAACGGGGTACTAGCGGGTTCCAAGAGACCCAGTACTTC,CASAQRGTSGFQETQYF
NA,few,TRBJ2-3,TRBV11-2,TGTGCCAGCAGCTTAGTTCTCGGGGGGCACACAGATACGCAGTATTTT,CASSLVLGGHTDTQYF
TRBD2,NA,TRBJ2-3,TRBV6-1,TGTGCCAGCAGTCCACGGGGGGGGCTAGCGGACACAGATACGCAGTATTTT,CASSPRGGLADTDTQYF
TRBD2,once,TRBJ2-1,TRBV15,TGTGCCACCAGCAGAGATCAGGCGGGAGGGCCCTACAATGAGCAGTTCTTC,CATSRDQAGGPYNEQFF
NA,NA,TRBJ1-5,TRBV7-6,TGTGCCAGCAGCTTAGCGGGGAGCGATCAGCCCCAGCATTTT,CASSLAGSDQPQHF
NA,NA,TRBJ1-2,TRBV4-3,TGCGCCAGCAGCCAAGGGGTCCCTGCTAACTATGGCTACACCTTC,CASSQGVPANYGYTF